This TCR beta chain was observed in a study of T cell changes during pregnancy in multiple sclerosis. With 0 bases removed from V and 0 bases from J, the gap between germline ends came to 8 bases. CDR3 length equals 15 residues. Looked up from germline, CDR1 is SGDLS and CDR2 is YYNGEE. Here immunoSEQ multiplex PCR was the method, and the copy in TCRdb shows in-frame clones only, minus some. Of around 100,000 clones in the sample, about nine tenths were seen once. This TCR was recovered from a female donor with multiple sclerosis, enrolled in a pregnancy study. The specimen comprised peripheral blood, sampled after pregnancy. This chain joins TRBV9 and TRBJ2-3; perhaps TRBD2 as D (5 bases). In nucleotides, the CDR3 is TGTGCCAGCAGCGTAGGGGTAGCGAGCACAGATACGCAGTATTTT. Translation gives CASSVGVASTDTQYF. Complete variable domain (other parts from reference TRBV9 and TRBJ2-3): DSGVTQTPKHLITATGQRVTLRCSPRSGDLSVYWYQQSLDQGLQFLIQYYNGEERAKGNILERFSAQQFPDLHSELNLSSLELGDSALYFCASSVGVASTDTQYFGPGTRLTVL.